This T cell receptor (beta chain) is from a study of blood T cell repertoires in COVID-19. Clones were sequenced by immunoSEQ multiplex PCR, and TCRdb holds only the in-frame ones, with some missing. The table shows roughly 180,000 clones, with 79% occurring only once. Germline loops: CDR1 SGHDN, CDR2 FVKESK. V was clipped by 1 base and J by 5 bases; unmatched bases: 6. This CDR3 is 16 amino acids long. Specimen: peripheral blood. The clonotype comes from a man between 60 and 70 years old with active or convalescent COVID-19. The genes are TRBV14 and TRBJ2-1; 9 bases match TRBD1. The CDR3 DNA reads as TGTGCCAGCAGCCAAGCACCGGGACAGGGAGACAATGAGCAGTTCTTC. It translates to CASSQAPGQGDNEQFF.